This is a list of T cell receptor beta chains from one sample in a study of CD8 T cells in ankylosing spondylitis. Using its own MiXCR run on the 5' RACE reads, TCRdb lists one record per CDR3 protein. Here the sample spans hundreds of thousands of distinct CDR3 sequences, roughly 25% being singletons. Sequencing used blood, either unsorted or a sorted T cell fraction (not recorded which). These receptors were obtained from a male donor with ankylosing spondylitis. CDR3s include the opening cysteine and the closing phenylalanine or tryptophan. The D gene is left open where the match is weak. Expanded clones get a size class; other rows say once, few or many, or leave the size out.

V gene: TRBV12-3/TRBV12-4
D gene: .
clone size: many
J gene: TRBJ2-3
CDR3 protein: CASSLALTQRDTQYF
CDR3 DNA: TGTGCCAGCAGTTTAGCGCTTACCCAACGGGATACGCAGTATTTT

V gene: TRBV5-6
D gene: .
clone size: .
J gene: TRBJ2-1
CDR3 protein: CASSQRAYNEQFF
CDR3 DNA: TGTGCCAGCAGCCAGCGGGCCTACAATGAGCAGTTCTTC

V gene: TRBV10-1
D gene: .
clone size: .
J gene: TRBJ2-7
CDR3 protein: CASVKGKGPINEQYF
CDR3 DNA: TGCGCCAGCGTTAAAGGGAAGGGGCCGATAAACGAGCAGTACTTC

V gene: TRBV2
D gene: TRBD1
clone size: once
J gene: TRBJ1-5
CDR3 protein: CASSGQGGRSNQPQHF
CDR3 DNA: TGTGCCAGCAGCGGACAGGGAGGTAGAAGCAATCAGCCCCAGCATTTT

V gene: TRBV29-1
D gene: .
clone size: many
J gene: TRBJ2-1
CDR3 protein: CSVEHQGEQFF
CDR3 DNA: TGCAGCGTTGAACATCAGGGTGAGCAGTTCTTC

V gene: TRBV5-1
D gene: .
clone size: .
J gene: TRBJ1-2
CDR3 protein: CASSLYQEEAGYTF
CDR3 DNA: TGCGCCAGCAGCTTATATCAGGAAGAGGCCGGCTACACCTTC

V gene: TRBV5-1
D gene: .
clone size: .
J gene: TRBJ1-1
CDR3 protein: CASSPGTSIGNTEAFF
CDR3 DNA: TGCGCCAGCAGCCCGGGGACCTCCATCGGGAACACTGAAGCTTTCTTT

V gene: TRBV7-9
D gene: TRBD1
clone size: .
J gene: TRBJ1-2
CDR3 protein: CASSLTGRGYGYTF
CDR3 DNA: TGTGCCAGCAGCCTGACAGGGAGGGGCTATGGCTACACCTTC

V gene: TRBV15
D gene: TRBD1
clone size: few
J gene: TRBJ1-5
CDR3 protein: CATSNYDRESQPQHF
CDR3 DNA: TGTGCCACCAGCAACTATGACAGGGAAAGTCAGCCCCAGCATTTT

V gene: TRBV12-3/TRBV12-4
D gene: .
clone size: few
J gene: TRBJ1-2
CDR3 protein: CASTPFLDGNYGYTF
CDR3 DNA: TGTGCCAGCACCCCATTCTTGGACGGAAACTATGGCTACACCTTC

V gene: TRBV29-1
D gene: .
clone size: many
J gene: TRBJ2-7
CDR3 protein: CSVRQLSYEQYF
CDR3 DNA: TGCAGCGTTAGACAGCTTTCCTACGAGCAGTACTTC

V gene: TRBV20-1
D gene: TRBD2
clone size: few
J gene: TRBJ2-3
CDR3 protein: CSARETSGRTDTQYF
CDR3 DNA: TGCAGTGCTAGGGAGACTAGCGGGAGAACAGATACGCAGTATTTT

V gene: TRBV7-2
D gene: TRBD2
clone size: few
J gene: TRBJ2-1
CDR3 protein: CASRSGTSGSDEQFF
CDR3 DNA: TGTGCCAGCAGATCCGGGACTAGCGGGAGCGATGAGCAGTTCTTC

V gene: TRBV5-1
D gene: .
clone size: few
J gene: TRBJ1-2
CDR3 protein: CASSLQEEYGYTF
CDR3 DNA: TGCGCCAGCAGCTTGCAGGAGGAATATGGCTACACCTTC

V gene: TRBV10-2
D gene: .
clone size: .
J gene: TRBJ2-1
CDR3 protein: CASSARINSYNEQFF
CDR3 DNA: TGCGCCAGCAGTGCTAGGATTAATTCCTACAATGAGCAGTTCTTC

V gene: TRBV10-3
D gene: TRBD1
clone size: .
J gene: TRBJ1-1
CDR3 protein: CAIRSGTDEAFF
CDR3 DNA: TGTGCCATCAGGTCCGGGACAGATGAAGCTTTCTTT

V gene: TRBV20-1
D gene: .
clone size: .
J gene: TRBJ1-5
CDR3 protein: CSARESQGGDYQPQHF
CDR3 DNA: TGCAGTGCTAGAGAGTCTCAGGGAGGGGACTATCAGCCCCAGCATTTT

V gene: TRBV3-1
D gene: .
clone size: .
J gene: TRBJ2-5
CDR3 protein: CASSLTESGWGSHQETQYF
CDR3 DNA: TGTGCCAGCAGCCTAACTGAATCGGGGTGGGGCAGCCACCAAGAGACCCAGTACTTC

V gene: TRBV5-1
D gene: .
clone size: few
J gene: TRBJ2-1
CDR3 protein: CASSFGRANEQFF
CDR3 DNA: TGCGCCAGCAGCTTCGGTCGGGCCAATGAGCAGTTCTTC

V gene: TRBV2
D gene: .
clone size: few
J gene: TRBJ1-5
CDR3 protein: CASNRARQPQHF
CDR3 DNA: TGTGCCAGCAATAGAGCTCGACAGCCCCAGCATTTT

V gene: TRBV27
D gene: .
clone size: few
J gene: TRBJ1-4
CDR3 protein: CASSFRGIFNEKLFF
CDR3 DNA: TGTGCCAGCAGTTTCCGCGGGATTTTTAATGAAAAACTGTTTTTT

V gene: TRBV29-1
D gene: .
clone size: .
J gene: TRBJ2-5
CDR3 protein: CSVGSGIETQYF
CDR3 DNA: TGCAGCGTTGGTTCAGGGATTGAGACCCAGTACTTC

V gene: TRBV7-8
D gene: .
clone size: .
J gene: TRBJ1-2
CDR3 protein: CASSLFQAPNYGYTF
CDR3 DNA: TGTGCCAGCAGCTTATTTCAGGCGCCAAACTATGGCTACACCTTC

V gene: TRBV20-1
D gene: .
clone size: .
J gene: TRBJ2-3
CDR3 protein: CSARSGIDHLTDTQYF
CDR3 DNA: TGCAGTGCTAGGTCGGGAATAGATCACCTCACAGATACGCAGTATTTT

V gene: TRBV7-6
D gene: .
clone size: .
J gene: TRBJ2-7
CDR3 protein: CASSLAQQGYEQYF
CDR3 DNA: TGTGCCAGCAGCTTAGCGCAACAGGGATACGAGCAGTACTTC

V gene: TRBV20-1
D gene: TRBD2
clone size: many
J gene: TRBJ2-1
CDR3 protein: CSALGGYSYNEQFF
CDR3 DNA: TGCAGTGCCCTGGGGGGGTACTCCTACAATGAGCAGTTCTTC

V gene: TRBV6-5
D gene: .
clone size: .
J gene: TRBJ2-1
CDR3 protein: CASSYGSEQFF
CDR3 DNA: TGTGCCAGCAGTTACGGGTCTGAGCAGTTCTTC